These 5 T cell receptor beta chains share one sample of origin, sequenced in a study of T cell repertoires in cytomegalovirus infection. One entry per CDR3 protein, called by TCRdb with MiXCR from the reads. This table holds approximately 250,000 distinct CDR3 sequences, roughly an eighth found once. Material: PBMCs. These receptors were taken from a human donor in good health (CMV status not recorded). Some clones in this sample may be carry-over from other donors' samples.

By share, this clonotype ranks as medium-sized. The CDR3 region has the DNA TGTGCCAGCAGCTTACGCGGGAGGAGATACGAGCAGTACTTC. It is translated as CASSLRGRRYEQYF. The rearrangement uses TRBV7-2 and TRBJ2-7; TRBD2 aligns across 8 bases. CDR1 SGHTA and CDR2 FQGNSA come from the germline V gene. This CDR3 contains 14 residues. The J segment lost 4 bases and the V segment lost 2 bases, leaving 4 bases of the junction unmatched. The full variable domain, with the rest looked up from reference TRBV7-2 and TRBJ2-7, is GAGVSQSPSNKVTEKGKDVELRCDPISGHTALYWYRQSLGQGLEFLIYFQGNSAPDKSGLPSDRFSAERTGGSVSTLTIQRTQQEDSAVYLCASSLRGRRYEQYFGPGTRLTVT.

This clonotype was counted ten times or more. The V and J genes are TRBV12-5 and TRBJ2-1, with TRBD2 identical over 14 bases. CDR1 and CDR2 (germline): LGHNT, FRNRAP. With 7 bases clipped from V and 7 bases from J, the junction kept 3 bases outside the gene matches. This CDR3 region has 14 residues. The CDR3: CASVGLAGGNEQFF. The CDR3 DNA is TGTGCTAGTGTTGGACTAGCGGGAGGTAATGAGCAGTTCTTC.

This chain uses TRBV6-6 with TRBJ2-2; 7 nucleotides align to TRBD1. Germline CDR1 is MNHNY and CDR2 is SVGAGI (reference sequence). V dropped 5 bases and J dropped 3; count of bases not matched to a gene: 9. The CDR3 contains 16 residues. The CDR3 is CASSPRQGVDTGELFF. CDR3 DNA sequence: TGTGCCAGCAGTCCCCGACAGGGTGTCGACACCGGGGAGCTGTTTTTT.

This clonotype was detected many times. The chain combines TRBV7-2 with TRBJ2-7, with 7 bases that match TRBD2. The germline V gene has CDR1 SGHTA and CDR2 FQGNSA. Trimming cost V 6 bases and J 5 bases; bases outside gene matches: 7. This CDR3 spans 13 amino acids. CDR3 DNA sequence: TGTGCCAGCAGGCCGGGCGGGGGTAACGAGCAGTACTTC. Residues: CASRPGGGNEQYF.

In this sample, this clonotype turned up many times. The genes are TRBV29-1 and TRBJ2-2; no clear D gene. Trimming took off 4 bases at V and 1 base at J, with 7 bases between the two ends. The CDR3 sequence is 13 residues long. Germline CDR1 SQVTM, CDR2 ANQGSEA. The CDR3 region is CSVVRQNTGELFF. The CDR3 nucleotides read TGCAGCGTTGTACGGCAGAACACCGGGGAGCTGTTTTTT.